The 23 T cell receptor beta chains in this list originate from one sample, sequenced in a study of blood T cell repertoires in COVID-19. TCRdb keeps only in-frame clones here, not all; method: immunoSEQ multiplex PCR. The table shows around 330,000 clones, with approximately 88% occurring only once. The material sequenced was PBMCs or T cells enriched from blood (not recorded which). These receptors were collected from a woman younger than 35 who had recovered from COVID-19.

The rearrangement joins TRBV29-1 to TRBJ1-1; tentative D call: TRBD1 (5 bases). Germline V lookup: CDR1 SQVTM, CDR2 ANQGSEA. This CDR3 is 13 amino acids long. V was shortened by 4 bases and J by 0 bases, with 9 bases between the two germline ends. Here the CDR3 DNA reads TGCAGCGTTGTGGGGGGGATGAACACTGAAGCTTTCTTT. Its protein product is CSVVGGMNTEAFF.

This chain uses TRBV6-6 with TRBJ1-2, with D unresolved. CDR1 is MNHNY and CDR2 is SVGAGI in the germline V gene (reference sequence). The CDR3 length is 15 residues. V was clipped by 6 bases and J by 4 bases, with 18 bases between them. CDR3 protein: CASSHRSEPGYGYTF. In nucleotides, the CDR3 is TGTGCCAGCAGCCATCGCTCCGAGCCGGGCTATGGCTACACCTTC.

The CDR3 reads CASSLALGDGTEAFF. CDR3 bases: TGTGCCAGCAGCTTAGCTCTAGGGGATGGCACTGAAGCTTTCTTT. The chain combines TRBV7-9 with TRBJ1-1; weak D call: TRBD1 (5 bases). Germline-derived CDR1 and CDR2 are SEHNR and FQNEAQ (reference sequence). The V end lost 0 bases, the J end lost 4 bases, and 12 bases lay between the germline ends. The CDR3 contains 15 residues.

This chain joins TRBV7-9 and TRBJ2-1; 12 nucleotides align to TRBD2. V was pared by 4 bases and J by 16 bases, with 20 bases of the junction left unmatched. This CDR3 is built from 17 residues. From germline, CDR1 is SEHNR and CDR2 FQNEAQ (reference sequence). CDR3 sequence: CASSSPGPSGRAPGVFF. For the CDR3, the DNA is TGTGCCAGCAGCTCTCCAGGCCCTAGCGGGAGGGCCCCAGGGGTTTTCTTC.

In its sample, this clone was seen a few times. The J gene is TRBJ2-2, the V gene TRBV6-5, with a weak D call TRBD1 (5 bases). This CDR3 contains 14 residues. Looked up from germline, CDR1 is MNHEY and CDR2 is SVGAGI. Trimming pared 6 bases from V and 0 bases from J, leaving 8 bases between. The CDR3: CASRRTPNTGELFF. The DNA for the CDR3 is TGTGCCAGCAGAAGGACACCGAACACCGGGGAGCTGTTTTTT.

The chain combines TRBV28 with TRBJ1-5; D unresolved. V was clipped by 3 bases and J by 0 bases, with 6 bases between them. The CDR3 extends over 14 amino acids. In germline, CDR1 is MDHEN, CDR2 SYDVKM. CDR3 coding DNA: TGTGCCAGCAGTTTCCCAGATAGCAATCAGCCCCAGCATTTT. This encodes CASSFPDSNQPQHF.

The chain has TRBV2 and TRBJ2-7; 9 bases agree with TRBD1. Trimming took 5 bases from V and 5 from J; bases not matched to a gene: 7. CDR1 is SNHLY and CDR2 is FYNNEI in the germline V gene. CDR3 length equals 14 residues. CDR3 amino acids: CASSSGTGSDEQYF. The CDR3 nucleotides are TGTGCCAGCAGTTCCGGGACAGGGTCCGACGAGCAGTACTTC.

V gene TRBV7-2 combines with J gene TRBJ2-3; D possibly corresponds to TRBD2 (7 bases). Germline V gene lookup returns CDR1 SGHTA and CDR2 FQGNSA. The CDR3 loop spans 15 amino acids. V shed 0 bases and J shed 6 bases, with 13 bases lying between them. CDR3 loop: CASSLAGGGFDTQYF. The DNA of the CDR3 is TGTGCCAGCAGCTTAGCAGGGGGGGGTTTCGATACGCAGTATTTT.

The chain combines TRBV19 with TRBJ2-7, with 9 bases fitting TRBD1. The CDR3 totals 14 residues. CDR1 and CDR2 from the germline V gene are LNHDA and SQIVND (reference sequence). V gave up 5 bases and J gave up 2 bases; unmatched junction bases: 4. CDR3: CASSSGTGTYEQYF. The CDR3 DNA sequence: TGTGCCAGTAGTTCCGGGACAGGGACCTACGAGCAGTACTTC.

This chain connects TRBV19 to TRBJ1-4, with 7 nucleotides matching TRBD1. The CDR3 covers 13 residues. The V gene end was trimmed by 6 bases and the J gene end by 7 bases; junction bases not matched to a gene: 5. CDR1 is LNHDA, CDR2 SQIVND, per germline (reference sequence). This CDR3 reads CASRTSGGEKLFF. The CDR3 DNA is TGTGCCAGTAGAACCTCAGGGGGTGAAAAACTGTTTTTT.

The rearrangement joins TRBV7-9 to TRBJ1-1, with D unclear. V was clipped by 1 base and J by 2 bases, with 5 bases between them. CDR1 is SEHNR, CDR2 FQNEAQ, per germline (reference sequence). This CDR3 is 13 amino acids long. The DNA for the CDR3 is TGTGCCAGCAGCTTAGATCTAAACACTGAAGCTTTCTTT. Its protein product is CASSLDLNTEAFF.

The sample holds a few counts of this clone. V is TRBV6-5 and J is TRBJ1-2, with D unresolved. This CDR3 has 13 residues. CDR1 is MNHEY and CDR2 is SVGAGI in the germline V gene. V gave up 6 bases and J gave up 7 bases, with 15 bases separating them. The CDR3: CASSSGGWGGYTF. DNA for the CDR3: TGTGCCAGCAGCAGCGGAGGGTGGGGTGGCTACACCTTC.

The chain uses TRBV4-3 and TRBJ1-4; 9 nucleotides agree with TRBD1. Trimming cost V 5 bases and J 11 bases; bases outside gene matches: 12. The CDR3 spans 15 residues. Germline CDR1 and CDR2: LGHNA and YSLEER. The CDR3: CASSYRDRDWPKLFF. CDR3 nucleotides: TGCGCCAGCAGCTACCGGGACAGGGATTGGCCTAAACTGTTTTTT.

The chain links TRBV27 to TRBJ2-5; 7 bases line up with TRBD1. J gave up 1 base and V 6 bases, and 2 bases lay outside the gene matches. The CDR3 contains 13 residues. CDR1 is MNHEY and CDR2 is SMNVEV in the germline V gene (reference sequence). The CDR3 region is CASRGTAQETQYF. The CDR3, as DNA: TGTGCCAGCAGAGGGACAGCCCAAGAGACCCAGTACTTC.

The CDR3 spells CASSFTGDGYEQYF. In nucleotides, the CDR3 is TGTGCCAGCAGTTTCACAGGAGATGGCTACGAGCAGTACTTC. The chain combines TRBV28 with TRBJ2-7, with D possibly matching TRBD1 (5 bases). V lost 3 bases and J 3 bases, leaving 12 bases between the germline ends. This CDR3 is built from 14 residues. The germline gives CDR1 MDHEN, CDR2 SYDVKM.

The V call is TRBV6-5, the J call TRBJ2-5; the D gene is possibly TRBD2 (6 bases). This CDR3 has 10 amino acids. V lost 9 bases and J lost 8, with 10 bases in between. CDR1 MNHEY and CDR2 SVGAGI come from the germline V gene. CDR3 nucleotide sequence: TGTGCCAGTGGAGGGTCTACCCAGTACTTC. Translating it yields CASGGSTQYF.

The rearrangement links TRBV7-9 to TRBJ1-1, with 8 bases fitting TRBD1. Losses at the gene ends were 1 base for V and 4 bases for J; bases not matched to a gene: 5. This CDR3 contains 15 residues. Germline V CDR1 and CDR2: SEHNR, FQNEAQ (reference sequence). CDR3 in DNA: TGTGCCAGCAGCTTAGACAGGGGGAGGGTCACTGAAGCTTTCTTT. Amino acid sequence: CASSLDRGRVTEAFF. The whole variable domain, filled in from reference TRBV7-9 and TRBJ1-1, reads DTGVSQNPRHKITKRGQNVTFRCDPISEHNRLYWYRQTLGQGPEFLTYFQNEAQLEKSRLLSDRFSAERPKGSFSTLEIQRTEQGDSAMYLCASSLDRGRVTEAFFGQGTRLTVV.

The rearrangement links TRBV27 to TRBJ2-7, with no clear D. V shed 0 bases and J shed 3 bases, with 12 bases lying between them. The CDR3 is 15 residues long. Germline loops: CDR1 MNHEY, CDR2 SMNVEV (reference sequence). CDR3: CASSLSSLQIYEQYF. In DNA form, the CDR3 reads TGTGCCAGCAGTTTATCGTCTTTACAGATCTACGAGCAGTACTTC.

The chain combines TRBV7-9 with TRBJ1-4; TRBD1 matches at 10 bases. Germline CDR1 and CDR2: SEHNR and FQNEAQ (reference sequence). The CDR3 has 14 amino acids. V lost 8 bases and J lost 6; bases outside the gene matches: 6. CDR3 in amino acids: CASDTGTGDEKLFF. As DNA, the CDR3 is TGTGCCAGCGACACCGGGACAGGGGATGAAAAACTGTTTTTT.

The chain uses TRBV7-5 and TRBJ1-5. TRBV7-5 is flagged as a pseudogene. CDR3 size: 15 residues. This CDR3 reads CVRSLAWRRGQPQHF. CDR3 coding DNA: TGTGTCAGAAGCTTAGCTTGGAGGCGGGGTCAGCCCCAGCATTTT.

The chain has TRBV5-1 and TRBJ2-1; the D gene is possibly TRBD1 (5 bases). CDR1 is SGHRS and CDR2 is YFSETQ in the germline V gene. V lost 1 base to trimming and J lost 2 bases, with 10 bases between them. This CDR3 comprises 15 residues. The CDR3 DNA follows: TGCGCCAGCAGCTTGAGCCAGGGCACCTACAATGAGCAGTTCTTC. Its protein is CASSLSQGTYNEQFF.

V usage is TRBV28 and J usage is TRBJ1-4; no clear D gene. CDR1 and CDR2 from the germline V gene are MDHEN and SYDVKM. The germline V and J ends were trimmed by 3 bases and 1 base, with 9 bases remaining between them. CDR3 size: 15 residues. CDR3 DNA sequence: TGTGCCAGCAGTTTTCCCGGGTTAACTAATGAAAAACTGTTTTTT. This translates into CASSFPGLTNEKLFF.

The rearrangement uses TRBV19 and TRBJ1-1; D not resolved. The V end lost 5 bases, the J end lost 4 bases, and 17 bases lay between the germline ends. This CDR3 contains 15 residues. CDR1 is LNHDA, CDR2 SQIVND, per germline (reference sequence). Here the CDR3 DNA reads TGTGCCAGTAGTCTCACCCCAATAGGCGGCACTGAAGCTTTCTTT. Translated: CASSLTPIGGTEAFF.